These 3 T cell receptor beta chains were sequenced from one sample in a study of technical replicates of blood from several donors. Assay: immunoSEQ multiplex PCR; the TCRdb copy retains only in-frame clones and omits some. The sample consists of 67,000 or so clones, around 95% of them appearing once. The sequenced material came from T cells isolated from PBMCs. Receptors originate from a human donor in good health.

The gene calls are TRBV29-1 and TRBJ2-7; D gene uncertain. Germline V lookup: CDR1 SQVTM, CDR2 ANQGSEA. The CDR3 sequence is 13 residues long. Trimming left V 4 bases short and J 5 bases short, with 15 bases between. The chain's CDR3 is CSVAPLLKDEQYF. In nucleotides, the CDR3 is TGCAGCGTTGCACCACTCCTTAAAGACGAGCAGTACTTC.

CDR3 sequence (DNA): TGTGCCAGCACCCATGGGACAAGCCCTCGGGAGCAGTACTTC. It encodes CASTHGTSPREQYF. The chain couples TRBV28 to TRBJ2-7, with D possibly matching TRBD1 (6 bases). The CDR3 consists of 14 residues. V gave up 7 bases and J gave up 7 bases, with 20 bases separating them. CDR1 is MDHEN and CDR2 is SYDVKM in the germline V gene.

The chain is built from TRBV27 and TRBJ2-7, with D unresolved. V lost 8 bases and J 3 bases, leaving 14 bases between the germline ends. CDR1 and CDR2 (germline): MNHEY, SMNVEV (reference sequence). CDR3 length: 13 amino acids. In DNA, the CDR3 is TGTGCCAGCGGGTTCGGAGAAATCTACGAGCAGTACTTC. This sequence encodes CASGFGEIYEQYF.